Below are 30 T cell receptor beta chains sequenced from a single sample in a study of blood T cell repertoires in COVID-19. Only in-frame clones appear in the TCRdb table, and some are missing; sequencing was by immunoSEQ multiplex PCR. The table has under 200,000 clones, 75% to 85% seen once; the top ten hold 1.5%. The sequencing input was peripheral blood. The receptors were gathered from a human donor in a cohort sampled during active COVID-19.

The chain employs TRBV5-1 and TRBJ2-2; perhaps TRBD1 as D (5 bases). The V end was cut by 2 bases, the J end by 3 bases, with 5 bases between. The CDR3 consists of 13 residues. Germline V CDR1 and CDR2: SGHRS, YFSETQ. CDR3 residues: CASSLQDTGELFF. CDR3 nucleotide sequence: TGCGCCAGCAGCTTACAGGACACCGGGGAGCTGTTTTTT.

V is TRBV18 and J is TRBJ1-1; no clear D. Germline V gene data show CDR1 as KGHSH and CDR2 as LQKENI. The V gene lost 7 bases and the J gene lost 4 bases, with 13 bases spanning the gap. This CDR3 spans 13 amino acids. The CDR3 loop reads CASYREGGTEAFF. The CDR3 coding sequence is TGTGCCAGCTATCGGGAAGGTGGCACTGAAGCTTTCTTT.

The genes are TRBV13 and TRBJ1-1; D uncertain. V lost 5 bases, J lost 0 bases, and 7 bases lay in between. Germline loops: CDR1 PRHDT, CDR2 FYEKMQ (reference sequence). This CDR3 has 13 residues. DNA for the CDR3: TGTGCCAGCAGCCCGTCCGTGAACACTGAAGCTTTCTTT. Its protein product is CASSPSVNTEAFF.

V and J are TRBV9 and TRBJ1-6; no reliable D call. Germline V lookup: CDR1 SGDLS, CDR2 YYNGEE. V was pared by 4 bases and J by 6 bases, with 5 bases between. The CDR3 length is 12 residues. The CDR3 sequence is CASSPSNSPLHF. Here the CDR3 DNA reads TGTGCCAGCAGCCCGTCTAATTCACCCCTCCACTTT. The whole variable domain, filled in from reference TRBV9 and TRBJ1-6, reads DSGVTQTPKHLITATGQRVTLRCSPRSGDLSVYWYQQSLDQGLQFLIQYYNGEERAKGNILERFSAQQFPDLHSELNLSSLELGDSALYFCASSPSNSPLHFGNGTRLTVT.

V usage is TRBV27 and J usage is TRBJ2-6; D not resolved. The CDR3 has 16 residues. Germline lookup yields CDR1 MNHEY and CDR2 SMNVEV (reference sequence). Between the trimmed V and J ends, which lost 3 bases and 0 bases, there was a span of 9 bases. CDR3 region: CASSLYRISGANVLTF. The CDR3 DNA reads as TGTGCCAGCAGTTTGTATAGAATCTCTGGGGCCAACGTCCTGACTTTC. The variable domain in full, with the rest retrieved from reference TRBV27 and TRBJ2-6, is EAQVTQNPRYLITVTGKKLTVTCSQNMNHEYMSWYRQDPGLGLRQIYYSMNVEVTDKGDVPEGYKVSRKEKRNFPLILESPSPNQTSLYFCASSLYRISGANVLTFGAGSRLTVL.

The chain recombines TRBV19 with TRBJ2-7; D possibly corresponds to TRBD2 (6 bases). The CDR3 is 15 amino acids. From germline, CDR1 is LNHDA and CDR2 SQIVND (reference sequence). Trimming stripped 5 bases from V and 2 bases from J, with 16 bases between. CDR3 nucleotides: TGTGCCAGTAGTTCAAGACCCGGGGGAACCTACGAGCAGTACTTC. It encodes CASSSRPGGTYEQYF.

The rearrangement joins TRBV19 to TRBJ2-7; 8 nucleotides match TRBD1. CDR1 is LNHDA and CDR2 is SQIVND in the germline V gene (reference sequence). The trim removed 3 bases at V and 4 bases at J, leaving 5 bases unmatched. The CDR3 has 14 residues. CDR3 DNA sequence: TGTGCCAGTAGTATCAATACAGGGGGGTACGAGCAGTACTTC. It specifies CASSINTGGYEQYF.

The CDR3, as DNA: TGCGCCAGCAGTCAATGGATTGCTAGCACGAGGGAGACCCAGTACTTC. It codes for CASSQWIASTRETQYF. The V gene is TRBV23-1, the J gene TRBJ2-5; possible D gene TRBD2, 5 bases. TRBV23-1 is identified as an open reading frame with a role that is uncertain. The V end was cut by 1 base, the J end by 5 bases, with 17 bases between. This CDR3 is 16 amino acids long.

The rearrangement joins TRBV24-1 to TRBJ1-3; unclear D gene. This CDR3 is 16 amino acids long. Germline V lookup: CDR1 KGHDR, CDR2 SFDVKD. Trimming removed 4 bases at V and 6 bases at J, with 18 bases between. The CDR3 spells CATSELLGRRLNTIYF. CDR3 nucleotides: TGTGCCACCAGTGAGTTATTGGGGAGACGGTTAAACACCATATATTTT.

The V call is TRBV12-5, the J call TRBJ2-3; D is unclear. This CDR3 has 17 amino acids. Trimming stripped 0 bases from V and 4 bases from J, with 17 bases between. Germline V gene sequence: CDR1 LGHNT, CDR2 FRNRAP. CDR3 in amino acids: CASGLVLGRSEPDTQYF. The CDR3 DNA reads TGTGCTAGTGGTTTGGTACTGGGCAGGTCCGAGCCAGATACGCAGTATTTT. The full variable domain, with the rest looked up from reference TRBV12-5 and TRBJ2-3, is DARVTQTPRHKVTEMGQEVTMRCQPILGHNTVFWYRQTMMQGLELLAYFRNRAPLDDSGMPKDRFSAEMPDATLATLKIQPSEPRDSAVYFCASGLVLGRSEPDTQYFGPGTRLTVL.

This chain links TRBV6-2 or TRBV6-3 with TRBJ1-1, with D unclear. Trimming removed 0 bases from V and 0 bases from J, with 14 bases in between. This CDR3 is 17 amino acids long. Looked up from germline, CDR1 is MNHEY and CDR2 is SVGEGT. The DNA of the CDR3 is TGTGCCAGCAGTTACTCGAGAGTAGCAGCAATGAACACTGAAGCTTTCTTT. It translates to CASSYSRVAAMNTEAFF.

This rearrangement joins TRBV4-2 to TRBJ2-3, with 14 bases matching TRBD2. This CDR3 has 16 residues. Per the germline V gene, CDR1 is LGHNA and CDR2 is YNFKEQ. V was pared by 4 bases and J by 5 bases, with 5 bases of the junction left unmatched. The CDR3 sequence: CASSLGTSGSEDTQYF. CDR3 nucleotides: TGTGCCAGCAGCCTGGGGACTAGCGGGAGTGAAGATACGCAGTATTTT.

CDR3 coding DNA: TGCGCCAGCAGTGACCGGGACAGGGGGCAGCCCCAGCATTTT. It yields the protein CASSDRDRGQPQHF. The gene calls are TRBV10-2 and TRBJ1-5; 11 bases align to TRBD1. V was pared by 3 bases and J by 7 bases, with 2 bases of the junction left unmatched. Per germline, CDR1 WSHSY and CDR2 SAAADI. The CDR3 sequence is 14 residues long.

The rearrangement links TRBV6-4 to TRBJ2-7, with D maybe TRBD2 (5 bases). CDR3 length equals 12 residues. Looked up from germline, CDR1 is MRHNA and CDR2 is SNTAGT. V shed 6 bases and J shed 3 bases, with 9 bases lying between them. CDR3 nucleotides: TGTGCCAGCAGGAACGGAGGCTACGAGCAGTACTTC. It translates to CASRNGGYEQYF.

This sequence joins TRBV27 and TRBJ2-2, with TRBD2 matching 14 bases. Germline CDR1 reads MNHEY; CDR2 reads SMNVEV (reference sequence). Germline trimming cut 8 bases from V and 1 base from J; bases unmatched to any gene: 12. This CDR3 is 19 amino acids long. This CDR3 reads CASPTPGLAGAGNTGELFF. The CDR3, as DNA: TGTGCCAGCCCCACACCGGGACTAGCGGGGGCTGGGAACACCGGGGAGCTGTTTTTT.

This clone was detected once. The chain combines TRBV6-5 with TRBJ2-1; D is perhaps TRBD2 (7 bases). The CDR3 length is 14 residues. The germline V gene encodes CDR1 MNHEY and CDR2 SVGAGI. With 6 bases removed from V and 8 bases from J, the gap between germline ends came to 17 bases. This CDR3 reads CASSLMGGPHEQFF. CDR3 nucleotide sequence: TGTGCCAGCAGCTTAATGGGGGGGCCCCATGAGCAGTTCTTC.

V usage is TRBV27 and J usage is TRBJ2-6, with 7 bases that match TRBD1. The CDR3 is made up of 17 amino acids. With V trimmed by 5 bases and J by 4 bases, 11 bases remained unmatched. Germline CDR1 MNHEY, CDR2 SMNVEV (reference sequence). CDR3 DNA sequence: TGTGCCAGCAGTAAAGAAGCAACAGGGGCCGGGGCCAACGTCCTGACTTTC. Its protein is CASSKEATGAGANVLTF.

The chain couples TRBV6-5 to TRBJ1-4, with D perhaps TRBD1 (6 bases). V was trimmed by 6 bases and J by 4 bases, leaving 12 bases between them. Germline V gene sequence: CDR1 MNHEY, CDR2 SVGAGI. The CDR3 runs 14 residues. The CDR3 DNA reads as TGTGCCAGCAGGACACAGGGTCGTAATGAAAAACTGTTTTTT. Protein product: CASRTQGRNEKLFF.

J is TRBJ2-3 and V is TRBV10-1; 12 nucleotides line up with TRBD2. Per germline, CDR1 WNHNN and CDR2 SYGVQD (reference sequence). The ends lost 4 bases at V and 4 bases at J; junction bases unmatched: 3. The CDR3 totals 15 residues. CDR3 in amino acids: CASSGLAGGADTQYF. CDR3 in DNA: TGCGCCAGCAGTGGTCTAGCGGGAGGGGCAGATACGCAGTATTTT.

This clone was found a few times. This chain links TRBV5-1 with TRBJ2-1, with 14 bases aligning to TRBD2. CDR3 length: 17 amino acids. Germline trimming cut 3 bases from V and 9 bases from J; bases unmatched to any gene: 11. Germline V gene sequence: CDR1 SGHRS, CDR2 YFSETQ. DNA for the CDR3: TGCGCCAGCAGCTCAGCCCCGGGACTAGCGGGAGAAATTGAGCAGTTCTTC. Translation: CASSSAPGLAGEIEQFF.

V usage is TRBV7-2 and J usage is TRBJ2-3, with D maybe TRBD1 (5 bases). V was trimmed by 4 bases and J by 3 bases, leaving 11 bases between them. CDR1 is SGHTA and CDR2 is FQGNSA in the germline V gene. The CDR3 covers 14 residues. The CDR3 reads CASSSGLPTDTQYF. The CDR3 DNA is TGTGCCAGCAGCTCAGGGCTTCCGACAGATACGCAGTATTTT. Filled out from reference TRBV7-2 and TRBJ2-3, the complete variable domain reads GAGVSQSPSNKVTEKGKDVELRCDPISGHTALYWYRQSLGQGLEFLIYFQGNSAPDKSGLPSDRFSAERTGGSVSTLTIQRTQQEDSAVYLCASSSGLPTDTQYFGPGTRLTVL.

V and J are TRBV6-1 and TRBJ2-3, with D perhaps matching TRBD1 (5 bases). The CDR3 is 15 residues long. V lost 5 bases to trimming and J lost 1 base, with 13 bases between them. Germline CDR1 is MNHNS and CDR2 is SASEGT. In DNA, the CDR3 is TGTGCCAGCAGTTCAGGGCTAGTCGGCACAGATACGCAGTATTTT. It encodes CASSSGLVGTDTQYF.

The rearrangement joins TRBV19 to TRBJ2-1, with 10 bases lining up with TRBD2. Per the germline V gene, CDR1 is LNHDA and CDR2 is SQIVND (reference sequence). V was pared by 5 bases and J by 12 bases, with 7 bases of the junction left unmatched. CDR3 length: 13 residues. The CDR3 bases are TGTGCCAGTAGTCCCGGACTAGCGGAAAGGCAGTTCTTC. This sequence encodes CASSPGLAERQFF. Full variable domain (outside the CDR3, taken from reference TRBV19 and TRBJ2-1): DGGITQSPKYLFRKEGQNVTLSCEQNLNHDAMYWYRQDPGQGLRLIYYSQIVNDFQKGDIAEGYSVSREKKESFPLTVTSAQKNPTAFYLCASSPGLAERQFFGPGTRLTVL.

The chain recombines TRBV21-1 with TRBJ2-2; the D call TRBD2 from the table was never checked on the DNA. TRBV21-1 is a known pseudogene. This CDR3 comprises 18 residues. This CDR3 reads CASSAPRGGRENTGELFF. The CDR3 nucleotides are TGTGCCAGCAGCGCGCCTCGGGGAGGGAGGGAGAACACCGGGGAGCTGTTTTTT.

The V gene is TRBV18, the J gene TRBJ2-2; 8 nucleotides align to TRBD1. Unmatched junction bases numbered 3, after V lost 3 bases and J lost 0 bases. Germline CDR1 and CDR2: KGHSH and LQKENI. The CDR3 is 16 amino acids. Here the CDR3 DNA reads TGTGCCAGCTCACCGCCAGGGGGCGCGAACACCGGGGAGCTGTTTTTT. It translates to CASSPPGGANTGELFF.

The J gene is TRBJ2-3, the V gene TRBV7-2; D is uncertain. The CDR3 covers 14 residues. Germline loops: CDR1 SGHTA, CDR2 FQGNSA. V was shortened by 5 bases and J by 0 bases, with 9 bases between the two germline ends. DNA of the CDR3: TGTGCCAGCAGCCCTACCTCCAGCACAGATACGCAGTATTTT. Translated: CASSPTSSTDTQYF.

This clone was counted between two and nine times. This chain uses TRBV28 with TRBJ2-7; 10 bases are a match to TRBD2. Trimming at V came to 4 bases and at J to 5 bases, leaving 11 bases not matched to a gene. Germline lookup yields CDR1 MDHEN and CDR2 SYDVKM. The CDR3 totals 16 residues. In DNA, the CDR3 is TGTGCCAGCAGTTACCCTACTAGCGGGGTGCGTCACGAGCAGTACTTC. Translation: CASSYPTSGVRHEQYF.

V and J are TRBV10-1 and TRBJ2-3, with 7 bases fitting TRBD2. From germline, CDR1 is WNHNN and CDR2 SYGVQD (reference sequence). J gave up 2 bases and V 4 bases, and 6 bases lay outside the gene matches. The CDR3 covers 15 residues. The CDR3 protein is CASSVSGGTTDTQYF. The CDR3 DNA sequence: TGCGCCAGCAGTGTGTCCGGGGGGACCACAGATACGCAGTATTTT.

The table lists this clone with a few counts. The J gene is TRBJ1-4, the V gene TRBV27; D perhaps matches TRBD1 (5 bases). Germline V gene lookup returns CDR1 MNHEY and CDR2 SMNVEV (reference sequence). V lost 1 base and J lost 6, with 12 bases in between. This CDR3 is built from 15 residues. The CDR3 loop reads CASSLYGRADEKLFF. CDR3 in DNA: TGTGCCAGCAGTTTATATGGCAGGGCGGATGAAAAACTGTTTTTT.

The chain combines TRBV18 with TRBJ1-6; D ambiguous. Trimming removed 3 bases at V and 14 bases at J, with 14 bases between. This CDR3 is 13 amino acids long. CDR1 KGHSH and CDR2 LQKENI come from the germline V gene. CDR3 in amino acids: CASSPNDEGTLHF. CDR3 bases: TGTGCCAGCTCACCTAACGACGAGGGAACCCTCCACTTT.